These 29 T cell receptor beta chains were sequenced from one sample in a study of tumor-infiltrating lymphocytes in primary liver carcinoma. A constant-region primer served to make TCR beta cDNA from around 500 ng total RNA. Library construction for TCR beta comprised three nested multiplex PCR rounds performed with slightly modified ARM-PCR. Two initial PCR rounds of about 11 cycles each paired TRBV1-TRBV30 forward primers with a C-beta reverse primer. TCRdb called the multiplex PCR reads again in MiXCR, with one record for every CDR3 protein. The sample yields 20,000 or so distinct CDR3 sequences, around 84% seen once. For each extraction, RNA and DNA were obtained together from about 20-30 mg of unsorted bulk tissue. Sequenced input: liver tumor tissue from sampling region 2. The sample's subset: tumor region T2, inferior pole. These receptors all stem from a woman in her twenties or thirties with primary liver carcinoma and hepatitis B virus infection.

The chain has TRBV9 and TRBJ2-5, with 8 nucleotides matching TRBD2. Germline trimming cut 0 bases from V and 5 bases from J; bases unmatched to any gene: 6. This CDR3 contains 15 residues. Germline V gene lookup returns CDR1 SGDLS and CDR2 YYNGEE. The CDR3 here is CASSVGGTRGETQYF. The CDR3 DNA reads TGTGCCAGCAGCGTAGGGGGGACTAGGGGTGAGACCCAGTACTTC.

As concerns this clonotype: A much bigger clone sits one base away, suggesting this may be a read error. V and J are TRBV9 and TRBJ2-2; D unclear. This CDR3 has 12 residues. The V gene's germline CDR1 is SGDLS and CDR2 YYNGEE. CDR3 residues: CVSCVDSGELFF. Here the CDR3 DNA reads TGTGTCAGCTGCGTAGATTCCGGGGAGCTGTTTTTT.

Notes on this clonotype: Sequence at one end of the junction differs from germline and may be a read error. The genes are TRBV5-4 and TRBJ2-1; D could derive from TRBD1 or TRBD2 (6 bases each). This CDR3 has 15 amino acids. The V gene's germline CDR1 is SGHNT and CDR2 YYREEE (reference sequence). CDR3 in DNA: TGTACCAGCAGCCCAGAAGGGGGAGGCCTTTATGTGCAGTTCTTC. This encodes CTSSPEGGGLYVQFF.

A single count supports this clonotype. An end of the junction differs from the germline gene, which may be a read error. The J gene is TRBJ2-2, the V gene TRBV6-5, with 8 positions matching TRBD2. The CDR3 covers 21 residues. Germline lookup yields CDR1 MNHEY and CDR2 SVGAGI. Written as DNA, the CDR3 is TGTGGCAGCAGGCGTACTCAAAGTGGCCTCGGGAGGGATGCCTACACCGGGGAGCTGTTATTT. Residues: CGSRRTQSGLGRDAYTGELLF.

On this clonotype: A junction end diverges from the germline sequence, so it may reflect a read error. The chain couples TRBV25-1 to TRBJ1-2; unclear D gene. The CDR3 runs 14 residues. Looked up from germline, CDR1 is MGHDK and CDR2 is SYGVNS. The CDR3 here is CVSREVARNYGYTF. The DNA for the CDR3 is TGTGTCAGCAGAGAAGTCGCCAGAAACTATGGCTACACCTTC.

To note about this clonotype: An end of the junction differs from the germline gene, which may be a read error. This chain connects TRBV4-2 to TRBJ2-1; no reliable D call. Germline loops: CDR1 LGHNA, CDR2 YNFKEQ. The CDR3 runs to 18 residues. In DNA form, the CDR3 reads TGTGCCAGCAGCCAAGTAGTGAGCGTCGGAAGGTCCTACAATGAGCAGCTCTTC. It translates to CASSQVVSVGRSYNEQLF.

Regarding this clonotype: Its ends do not fully match the called genes, so a read error is possible. This sequence joins TRBV6-5 and TRBJ1-1; D is possibly TRBD1 (5 bases). The length of the CDR3 is 16 residues. The germline V gene has CDR1 MNHEY and CDR2 SVGAGI. The DNA for the CDR3 is TGTGCCAGCAGTTACGGGGGTGGCGGAAGAGGAACTGAAGCTCTCTTT. This gives the protein CASSYGGGGRGTEALF.

This clonotype came up many times. The chain combines TRBV11-2 with TRBJ2-1; a possible D gene is TRBD2 (7 bases). Looked up from germline, CDR1 is SGHAT and CDR2 is FQNNGV. The CDR3 spans 14 residues. With 5 bases removed from V and 9 bases from J, the gap between germline ends came to 17 bases. CDR3: CASSRGGPNPEQFF. CDR3 bases: TGTGCCAGCAGCCGCGGGGGCCCCAATCCTGAGCAGTTCTTC.

Remarks on this clonotype: At one end, the junction sequence differs from germline, possibly due to a read error. The chain combines TRBV6-5 with TRBJ1-5; D ambiguous. CDR3 length: 17 residues. Germline V gene sequence: CDR1 MNHEY, CDR2 SVGAGI. In nucleotides, the CDR3 is TGTGCCAGTAGTTACTATCCGGTCGGAAACACCAATCAGCCCCAGCATTTT. It yields the protein CASSYYPVGNTNQPQHF.

This clonotype came up once. In this CDR3 the conserved last residue, phenylalanine or tryptophan, is missing, so a read error is likely. The V call is TRBV11-2, the J call TRBJ2-6; D is possibly TRBD2 (7 bases). The CDR3 contains 16 residues. The germline V gene has CDR1 SGHAT and CDR2 FQNNGV. CDR3 coding DNA: TGTGCCAGCAGCCCCGTCCGGGGGGCTGGGGCCAACATCCTGACTTCC. Translated, it gives CASSPVRGAGANILTS.

This chain uses TRBV6-5 with TRBJ2-5, with D perhaps TRBD2 (5 bases). V lost 5 bases, J lost 11 bases, and 18 bases lay in between. The CDR3 has 13 residues. In germline, CDR1 is MNHEY, CDR2 SVGAGI. This CDR3 is CASSTERRLTQYF. As DNA, the CDR3 is TGTGCCAGCAGTACCGAGAGGAGGCTGACACAGTACTTC.

In the case of this clonotype: No conserved phenylalanine or tryptophan ends this CDR3, so it is likely a read error. V gene TRBV6-5 combines with J gene TRBJ1-1; D possibly corresponds to TRBD1 (6 bases). The germline gives CDR1 MNHEY, CDR2 SVGAGI. This CDR3 is 16 amino acids long. Trimming shortened V by 2 bases and J by 6 bases, and 19 bases separated the two germline ends. The CDR3 coding sequence is TGTGCCAGCAGTTACGGGGGCAGCGTAAGAGGAGCTGAAGCTTTCATT. Amino acids: CASSYGGSVRGAEAFI.

As regards this clonotype: Relative to the germline gene, one junction end is altered; a read error may explain this. The chain employs TRBV6-5 and TRBJ2-2; D is perhaps TRBD1 or TRBD2 (5 bases each). The CDR3 runs to 13 residues. Germline CDR1 MNHEY, CDR2 SVGAGI. CDR3 amino acids: CASRLGRTGELFF. The CDR3 DNA follows: TGTGCCAGCAGACTGGGACGGACCGGGGAACTGTTTTTT.

CDR3 amino acids: CASSLPPPGTDTQHF. In DNA, the CDR3 is TGTGCCAGCAGTCTTCCCCCTCCTGGCACAGATACGCAGCATTTT. The chain links TRBV12-3 or TRBV12-4 to TRBJ2-3, with unresolved D. The end of the DNA fits TRBJ1-5 better, so the J call may be wrong. The CDR3 contains 15 residues.

Details on this clonotype: Compared with germline, one end of the junction differs, possibly owing to a read error. V is TRBV4-3 and J is TRBJ2-2, with D tentatively TRBD2 (5 bases). Germline CDR1 reads LGHNA; CDR2 reads YSLEER. This CDR3 contains 13 residues. CDR3 sequence: CASSSMGNGELFF. For the CDR3, the DNA is TGCGCCAGCAGCTCGATGGGAAACGGGGAGCTGTTTTTC.

About this clonotype itself: A junction boundary mismatches the germline segment, possibly from a read error. This chain connects TRBV11-2 to TRBJ1-4, with D maybe TRBD1 (5 bases). Germline loops: CDR1 SGHAT, CDR2 FQNNGV. CDR3 length: 12 amino acids. CDR3 amino acids: CTSSPCGGKLFF. The CDR3, as DNA: TGCACCAGCAGCCCCTGTGGGGGAAAACTGTTTTTT.

This chain uses TRBV6-5 with TRBJ2-5; 8 positions match TRBD1. This CDR3 region has 13 residues. V lost 5 bases to trimming and J lost 10 bases; unmatched junction nucleotides: 9. The germline gives CDR1 MNHEY, CDR2 SVGAGI. CDR3 sequence (DNA): TGTGCCAGCAGTACCGGCAGGGGGCTAATCCAGTACTTC. Residues: CASSTGRGLIQYF.

This chain links TRBV28 with TRBJ2-2; 12 bases are a match to TRBD1. The germline CDR1 and CDR2 sequences are MDHEN and SYDVKM. V lost 7 bases to trimming and J lost 9 bases; unmatched junction nucleotides: 12. The CDR3 is 16 amino acids. In DNA, the CDR3 is TGTGCCAGCACTCCGTGGGACAGGGGGCTGACCTGGGAGCTGTTTTTT. This translates into CASTPWDRGLTWELFF.

This clonotype is categorized as medium-sized. This sequence joins TRBV6-5 and TRBJ1-1; TRBD1 might be the D (5 bases). Germline V gives CDR1 MNHEY, CDR2 SVGAGI. The CDR3 extends over 13 amino acids. Trimming removed 2 bases from V and 4 bases from J, with 8 bases in between. The CDR3 sequence: CASSYQGSTEAFF. The CDR3 DNA follows: TGTGCCAGCAGTTACCAGGGAAGCACTGAAGCTTTCTTT.

Points on this clonotype: At one of its ends the junction is not consistent with the germline gene, which may arise from a read error. This rearrangement joins TRBV29-1 to TRBJ2-2; weak D call: TRBD2 (5 bases). The CDR3 runs to 13 residues. Germline values: CDR1 SQVTM, CDR2 ANQGSEA. In DNA form, the CDR3 reads TGCAGCGATGGGAGACGAGGCACCCGGGAGCTGTTTTTT. Its protein is CSDGRRGTRELFF.

The chain links TRBV5-6 to TRBJ1-2; D might be TRBD1 (5 bases). Per the germline V gene, CDR1 is SGHDT and CDR2 is YYEEEE. The V and J ends lost 7 bases and 11 bases respectively, with 24 bases between them. This CDR3 is 14 amino acids long. Here the CDR3 DNA reads TGTGCCAGCTGCGCAACCGCGTTCAGGGATAGTTACACCTTC. Protein: CASCATAFRDSYTF.

With regard to this clonotype: A read error may produce the germline difference seen at one junction end. The rearrangement joins TRBV11-2 to TRBJ2-2; unclear D gene. The CDR3 is 18 residues long. The germline V gene encodes CDR1 SGHAT and CDR2 FQNNGV. CDR3 bases: TGTGCCAGCAGCTCACTCCGAGTGGGTGGCCCGAATACCGGGGAGCTGTTTTTT. Protein sequence: CASSSLRVGGPNTGELFF.

As concerns this clonotype: One end of the junction fails to match germline, which may point to a read error. The V gene is TRBV9, the J gene TRBJ2-6, with D perhaps TRBD1 (5 bases). CDR3 length equals 14 residues. In germline, CDR1 is SGDLS, CDR2 YYNGEE. Written as DNA, the CDR3 is TGTACCAGCAGCGTCTTGAATGGGGCCAATGTCCTGACTTTC. Amino acids: CTSSVLNGANVLTF.

The sample holds a few counts of this clonotype. The chain uses TRBV7-8 and TRBJ1-2, with 8 positions matching TRBD1. The CDR3 is 14 amino acids. Germline lookup yields CDR1 SGHVS and CDR2 FQNEAQ. V lost 6 bases and J lost 4; bases outside the gene matches: 7. The CDR3: CASSSVTGVYGYTF. CDR3 DNA: TGTGCCAGCAGTTCTGTGACAGGGGTCTATGGCTACACCTTC.

The V and J genes are TRBV4-3 and TRBJ2-3; TRBD2 matches 10 bases. In germline, CDR1 is LGHNA, CDR2 YSLEER. Trimming at V came to 8 bases and at J to 7 bases, leaving 18 bases not matched to a gene. This CDR3 has 17 residues. CDR3 in amino acids: CASGPRASGRAGNTQYF. CDR3 DNA sequence: TGCGCCAGCGGCCCCCGGGCGAGCGGGAGGGCGGGTAATACGCAGTATTTT.

This clonotype was picked up one time. One end of the junction does not line up with germline, which may come from a read error. The chain is built from TRBV6-5 and TRBJ1-2; 7 bases fit TRBD1. The CDR3 covers 14 residues. Germline V gene lookup returns CDR1 MNHEY and CDR2 SVGAGI. CDR3 sequence reads: CANSYNRQGSGYTF. In nucleotides, the CDR3 is TGTGCCAACAGTTATAACAGACAGGGCAGCGGTTACACCTTC.

In regard to this clonotype: The junction departs from germline at one end; a sequencing error may be responsible. The rearrangement links TRBV29-1 to TRBJ2-1; a weak D match, TRBD1 (6 bases). The CDR3 is made up of 12 amino acids. Germline V gives CDR1 SQVTM, CDR2 ANQGSEA. The CDR3, as DNA: TGCAGCGCACTAAGGGACAACAATGAGCACTTCTTC. Translated: CSALRDNNEHFF.

The chain combines TRBV11-2 with TRBJ2-5; 9 bases are shared with TRBD1. CDR1 and CDR2 from the germline V gene are SGHAT and FQNNGV. With V trimmed by 7 bases and J by 3 bases, 12 bases remained unmatched. The CDR3 length is 16 residues. CDR3 amino acids: CASNTRTGGAKETQYF. Here the CDR3 DNA reads TGTGCCAGCAACACGAGAACAGGGGGCGCGAAAGAGACCCAGTACTTC.

By sample share, this clonotype is large (0.1 to 1%). The chain recombines TRBV11-2 with TRBJ1-1; 12 nucleotides match TRBD1. V was clipped by 5 bases and J by 2 bases; unmatched bases: 18. The CDR3 is made up of 20 amino acids. Germline CDR1 and CDR2: SGHAT and FQNNGV. The CDR3 nucleotides are TGTGCCAGCAGCGCTCGGGACAGGGGGCGCAAGAGGTGGAGTAACACTGAAGCTTTCTTT. It codes for CASSARDRGRKRWSNTEAFF.